This TCR beta chain is drawn from a study of T cell changes during pregnancy in multiple sclerosis. V shed 0 bases and J shed 4 bases, with 7 bases lying between them. This CDR3 spans 12 amino acids. Germline CDR1 is GTSNPN and CDR2 is SVGIG (reference sequence). Using immunoSEQ multiplex PCR, the repertoire was profiled, and TCRdb retains in-frame clones only, with some absent. The table includes approximately 88,000 clones, about 94% detected once. Sequencing used peripheral blood, obtained in the third trimester of pregnancy. The clonotype comes from a female donor with multiple sclerosis, enrolled in a pregnancy study. The chain recombines TRBV30 with TRBJ2-7, with D maybe TRBD2 (6 bases). CDR3 sequence: CAWSVGGYEQYF. In DNA form, the CDR3 reads TGTGCCTGGAGTGTAGGAGGGTACGAGCAGTACTTC.